The clone carrying this T cell receptor (beta chain) was seen just once. Trimming took 1 base from V and 5 from J, leaving 8 bases between them. In germline, CDR1 is SEHNR, CDR2 FQNEAQ (reference sequence). This CDR3 is built from 13 residues. The data were produced by immunoSEQ multiplex PCR, yet TCRdb's version contains in-frame clones alone and is incomplete. This table holds around 150,000 clones, 92% found once. The sample comes from a study of T cell responses to AZD1222 COVID-19 vaccine. This TCR derives from an adult in good health. The chain carries TRBV7-9 and TRBJ1-2, with D uncertain. The source was peripheral blood, collected on day 0 of MenACWY control vaccination. CDR3 amino acids: CASSLGWRYGYTF. CDR3 in DNA: TGTGCCAGCAGCTTAGGTTGGAGGTATGGCTACACCTTC.